These 20 T cell receptor beta chains were sequenced from one sample in a study of blood T cell repertoires in COVID-19 (dated by TCRdb to between 2020 and 2021). Preparation of the library involved the immunoSEQ multiplex PCR assay. This immuneACCESS table, as held by TCRdb, lists in-frame sequences with V and J called but not all clones. Of the missing ones, under half trace to an unresolved V gene in checked studies; the others have no known cause. A total of roughly 330,000 clones appear in this sample, around 87% of them only once. The ten most abundant clones make up roughly 5.3% of the sample. The source material was PBMCs or T cells enriched from blood (not recorded which). These receptors were collected from a woman aged 30 to 39 who had recovered from COVID-19.

This chain links TRBV9 with TRBJ1-2, with 8 bases identical to TRBD1. With V trimmed by 0 bases and J by 4 bases, 14 bases remained unmatched. The CDR3 is 18 residues long. Germline assignment: CDR1 SGDLS and CDR2 YYNGEE. The CDR3 sequence: CASSVAGSIDRGGYGYTF. The CDR3 DNA sequence: TGTGCCAGCAGCGTAGCGGGGTCGATCGACAGGGGAGGCTATGGCTACACCTTC.

The rearrangement uses TRBV7-3 and TRBJ2-1; 7 bases match TRBD2. Germline V CDR1 and CDR2: SGHTA, FQGTGA. J gave up 12 bases and V 8 bases, and 13 bases lay outside the gene matches. CDR3 length: 13 residues. CDR3 residues: CASGVGEGGGQFF. CDR3 nucleotide sequence: TGTGCCAGCGGAGTCGGGGAGGGAGGTGGGCAGTTCTTC.

This chain links TRBV28 with TRBJ1-5; 7 bases match TRBD1. Unmatched junction bases numbered 6, after V lost 6 bases and J lost 1 base. This CDR3 has 15 residues. Germline CDR1 and CDR2: MDHEN and SYDVKM. The CDR3 is CASRRQGGSNQPQHF. The CDR3 DNA sequence: TGTGCCAGCAGGAGACAGGGAGGAAGCAATCAGCCCCAGCATTTT.

This clone was counted only a few times. The J gene is TRBJ1-2, the V gene TRBV12-3 or TRBV12-4; 7 bases fit TRBD1. V lost 3 bases to trimming and J lost 8 bases; unmatched junction nucleotides: 3. CDR3 length: 12 residues. CDR3 loop: CASSFTGDGYTF. CDR3 nucleotides: TGTGCCAGCAGTTTCACAGGGGACGGCTACACCTTC.

The rearrangement joins TRBV19 to TRBJ1-3; 7 nucleotides align to TRBD1. The V gene's germline CDR1 is LNHDA and CDR2 SQIVND (reference sequence). The junction had 8 bases not matched to a gene; V was cut back by 3 bases and J by 0 bases. CDR3 size: 17 residues. In DNA, the CDR3 is TGTGCCAGTAGTATGGGGGACAGCTCAGACTCTGGAAACACCATATATTTT. This codes for CASSMGDSSDSGNTIYF.

The sample holds a few counts of this clone. The J gene is TRBJ1-1, the V gene TRBV14; D is uncertain. The CDR3 consists of 15 residues. CDR1 is SGHDN, CDR2 FVKESK, per germline. The germline V and J ends were trimmed by 0 bases and 8 bases, with 16 bases remaining between them. For the CDR3, the DNA is TGTGCCAGCAGCCAAGATTTGGTGGCAGGTCGCGAAGCTTTCTTT. This codes for CASSQDLVAGREAFF.

V and J are TRBV10-1 and TRBJ2-2; possible D gene TRBD1, 6 bases. The V end lost 8 bases, the J end lost 7 bases, and 17 bases lay between the germline ends. The CDR3 runs 14 residues. Germline CDR1 reads WNHNN; CDR2 reads SYGVQD (reference sequence). The CDR3 loop reads CASGIYRVDGELFF. The CDR3 DNA reads TGCGCCAGCGGAATTTACAGGGTCGACGGGGAGCTGTTTTTT.

This clone was observed a few times. CDR3 bases: TGTGCCACCAGCAGCGGGCAGGGGGCCAATTCACCCCTCCACTTT. The encoded protein is CATSSGQGANSPLHF. The gene calls are TRBV15 and TRBJ1-6; 8 positions match TRBD1. Germline V CDR1 and CDR2: LNHNV, YYDKDF (reference sequence). Trimming cost V 3 bases and J 7 bases; bases outside gene matches: 5. The CDR3 has 15 amino acids.

The chain links TRBV4-2 to TRBJ2-1; a possible D gene is TRBD2 (7 bases). V was trimmed by 1 base and J by 7 bases, leaving 14 bases between them. Per the germline V gene, CDR1 is LGHNA and CDR2 is YNFKEQ. The CDR3 sequence is 15 residues long. CDR3: CASSQGGGAFNEQFF. CDR3 DNA: TGTGCCAGCAGCCAAGGTGGGGGGGCCTTTAATGAGCAGTTCTTC.

This clone has a single count. The genes are TRBV7-8 and TRBJ2-1, with 10 bases identical to TRBD2. This CDR3 is 20 amino acids long. Germline CDR1 is SGHVS and CDR2 is FQNEAQ. Trimming at V came to 3 bases and at J to 4 bases, leaving 18 bases not matched to a gene. The CDR3 nucleotides are TGTGCCAGCAGCTTGACCCCCTCTAGCGGGGGCCGTTGGGTTTACAATGAGCAGTTCTTC. Protein sequence: CASSLTPSSGGRWVYNEQFF.

CDR3 sequence (DNA): TGCGCCAGTACAGGGGACCCAGCTAACTATGGCTACACCTTC. Protein: CASTGDPANYGYTF. The gene calls are TRBV5-1 and TRBJ1-2; the match to TRBD1 covers 7 bases. V lost 8 bases and J lost 0; bases outside the gene matches: 7. Germline CDR1 and CDR2: SGHRS and YFSETQ. CDR3 length: 14 residues.

V usage is TRBV5-1 and J usage is TRBJ1-5; TRBD1 matches at 10 bases. With 7 bases clipped from V and 1 base from J, the junction kept 8 bases outside the gene matches. CDR1 is SGHRS and CDR2 is YFSETQ in the germline V gene. The CDR3 has 16 amino acids. The CDR3 reads CASQKGTGESNQPQHF. For the CDR3, the DNA is TGCGCCAGCCAGAAAGGGACAGGGGAAAGCAATCAGCCCCAGCATTTT.

This chain joins TRBV12-3 or TRBV12-4 and TRBJ1-2; D unresolved. CDR3 length: 13 amino acids. The germline V and J ends were trimmed by 3 bases and 1 base, with 6 bases remaining between them. The CDR3 spells CASSLVVNYGYTF. In DNA form, the CDR3 reads TGTGCCAGCAGTTTGGTAGTTAACTATGGCTACACCTTC.

This clone was recorded only once. The chain links TRBV7-9 to TRBJ1-4; 7 bases are shared with TRBD1. Germline V gene sequence: CDR1 SEHNR, CDR2 FQNEAQ (reference sequence). The trim removed 3 bases at V and 6 bases at J, leaving 7 bases unmatched. This CDR3 is built from 15 residues. In nucleotides, the CDR3 is TGTGCCAGCAGCTTCGGAGACAGGGAAGATGAAAAACTGTTTTTT. Translating gives CASSFGDREDEKLFF.

This chain uses TRBV3-1 (or the pseudogene TRBV3-2) with TRBJ2-3; no reliable D call. This CDR3 is 14 amino acids long. V was clipped by 2 bases and J by 0 bases, with 6 bases between them. Germline CDR1 and CDR2: LGHDT and YNNKEL (reference sequence). CDR3 bases: TGTGCCAGCAGCCAAATGACTAGCACAGATACGCAGTATTTT. It translates to CASSQMTSTDTQYF.

This clone was detected a few times. The chain is built from TRBV27 and TRBJ2-7, with 7 positions matching TRBD1. J was trimmed by 3 bases and V by 3 bases; bases with no gene match: 8. Germline values: CDR1 MNHEY, CDR2 SMNVEV (reference sequence). CDR3 length: 15 residues. CDR3 protein: CASSLRRQGNYEQYF. The CDR3 DNA reads as TGTGCCAGCAGTTTGAGGAGACAGGGTAACTACGAGCAGTACTTC.

The gene calls are TRBV6-1 and TRBJ1-1, with 7 bases lining up with TRBD1. The CDR3 loop spans 17 amino acids. Unmatched junction bases numbered 19, after V lost 2 bases and J lost 10 bases. The V gene's germline CDR1 is MNHNS and CDR2 SASEGT. CDR3 in amino acids: CASSELLPDRLLAPAFF. The CDR3 nucleotides are TGTGCCAGCAGTGAACTTCTGCCGGACAGGCTCCTGGCCCCAGCTTTCTTT.

This clone has just one count. This chain uses TRBV18 with TRBJ2-5; perhaps TRBD2 as D (6 bases). This CDR3 region has 14 residues. V was shortened by 4 bases and J by 4 bases, with 13 bases between the two germline ends. CDR1 is KGHSH and CDR2 is LQKENI in the germline V gene. CDR3 bases: TGTGCCAGCTCACAGGCGGGGCCGATAGAGACCCAGTACTTC. Its translation is CASSQAGPIETQYF.

The V call is TRBV7-8, the J call TRBJ2-7; D is possibly TRBD1 (5 bases). The germline gives CDR1 SGHVS, CDR2 FQNEAQ. Between the trimmed V and J ends, which lost 3 bases and 6 bases, there was a span of 9 bases. The CDR3 consists of 12 residues. CDR3 sequence: CASSFRRGEQYF. The CDR3 nucleotides are TGTGCCAGCAGCTTCCGTAGGGGCGAGCAGTACTTC.

CDR3 sequence: CASSQDPAGHDSPLHF. The CDR3 DNA sequence: TGTGCCAGCAGCCAAGATCCCGCCGGACATGATTCACCCCTCCACTTT. This chain joins TRBV4-2 and TRBJ1-6; perhaps TRBD1 as D (5 bases). V was clipped by 0 bases and J by 8 bases, with 14 bases between them. This CDR3 comprises 16 residues. CDR1 is LGHNA and CDR2 is YNFKEQ in the germline V gene.